The 3 T cell receptor beta chains given below trace back to one sample, sequenced in a study of T cell responses to AZD1222 COVID-19 vaccine. Assay: immunoSEQ multiplex PCR; the TCRdb copy retains only in-frame clones and omits some. The data contain tens of thousands of clones, around 90% of them singletons. The input for sequencing was peripheral blood, taken on day 0 of AZD1222 vaccination. The receptor source for this set is an adult in good health.

The V gene is TRBV12-5, the J gene TRBJ1-2; a weak D match, TRBD1 (5 bases). The CDR3 has 12 residues. The germline gives CDR1 LGHNT, CDR2 FRNRAP. Trimming cost V 1 base and J 9 bases, with 9 bases left between them. Here the CDR3 DNA reads TGTGCTAGTGGTTTGGGACGGGGGAGCTACACCTTC. Residues: CASGLGRGSYTF.

V gene TRBV6-5 combines with J gene TRBJ2-7; TRBD2 matches at 9 bases. Unmatched junction bases numbered 5, after V lost 5 bases and J lost 6 bases. Germline V CDR1 and CDR2: MNHEY, SVGAGI. The CDR3 loop spans 13 amino acids. The CDR3 reads CASSRAGGSEQYF. The CDR3 nucleotides read TGTGCCAGCAGTCGAGCGGGGGGATCCGAGCAGTACTTC.

V usage is TRBV5-1 and J usage is TRBJ2-2; 8 bases fit TRBD2. CDR1 and CDR2 from the germline V gene are SGHRS and YFSETQ. The CDR3 is 18 residues long. V shed 4 bases, J shed 2 bases, and the junction held 13 bases outside the gene matches. The CDR3 reads CASSRVAGGSDNTGELFF. The DNA for the CDR3 is TGCGCCAGCAGCCGTGTCGCGGGGGGCTCCGATAACACCGGGGAGCTGTTTTTT.